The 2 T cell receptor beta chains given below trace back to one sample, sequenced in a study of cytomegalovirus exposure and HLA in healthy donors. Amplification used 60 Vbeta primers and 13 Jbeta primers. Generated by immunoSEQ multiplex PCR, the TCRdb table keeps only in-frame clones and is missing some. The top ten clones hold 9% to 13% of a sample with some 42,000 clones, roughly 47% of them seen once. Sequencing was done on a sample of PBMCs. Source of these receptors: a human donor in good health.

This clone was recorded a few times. This CDR3 is CASSSGSQGGYEQFF. The CDR3 DNA reads as TGTGCCAGCAGCTCCGGATCACAGGGGGGGTATGAGCAGTTCTTC. The chain employs TRBV7-9 and TRBJ2-1; D perhaps matches TRBD1 (8 bases). This CDR3 has 15 amino acids. Per germline, CDR1 SEHNR and CDR2 FQNEAQ (reference sequence). V was pared by 4 bases and J by 8 bases, with 18 bases between.

CDR3 residues: CASSVEAGWTGELFF. The CDR3 DNA reads TGTGCCAGCAGCGTAGAGGCAGGGTGGACCGGGGAGCTGTTTTTT. This chain joins TRBV9 and TRBJ2-2; D may be TRBD1 (5 bases). CDR1 is SGDLS, CDR2 YYNGEE, per germline. The CDR3 totals 15 residues. Between the trimmed V and J ends, which lost 0 bases and 5 bases, there was a span of 11 bases.